This T cell receptor (beta chain) was sequenced for a study of blood T cell repertoires in COVID-19. Across the whole study: Samples of COVID-19 (acute and convalescent) were obtained from the United States, Italy and Spain. Sample material is recorded as cDNA or gDNA derived from T cells, B-cell-depleted T cells, or PBMCs.

The length of the CDR3 is 14 residues. Per the germline V gene, CDR1 is SGHAT and CDR2 is FQNNGV. V lost 4 bases, J lost 0 bases, and 10 bases lay in between. In the study's own analysis: The authors estimated nucleated cell counts from reference gene primer amplification. TCRdb's table, derived via immunoSEQ multiplex PCR, lists solely in-frame clones and lacks some. D and trimming were read from the DNA, whereas the V and J calls and clone size are those reported in that table. The data contain more than 70,000 clones, 80% to 95% of them seen just once; the ten biggest clones take up 0.7% to 0.9%. The sample consisted of peripheral blood. The rearrangement links TRBV11-2 to TRBJ2-7, with D perhaps TRBD1 (6 bases). The sequence derives from a woman of 80 years or more with acute or convalescent COVID-19. The CDR3 nucleotides are TGTGCCAGCAGCTCCGACAGGAGCTCCTACGAGCAGTACTTC. It is translated as CASSSDRSSYEQYF.